The 31 T cell receptor beta chains below were found in one sample sequenced in a study of technical replicates of blood from a few donors. Clones were sequenced by immunoSEQ multiplex PCR, and TCRdb holds only the in-frame ones, with some missing. The sample has tens of thousands of clones, roughly nine tenths seen once. Sequenced material: PBMCs. The origin of the receptors is a human donor in good health. Some clones in this sample may be carry-over from other donors' samples.

The rearrangement uses TRBV7-2 and TRBJ2-1, with TRBD2 matching 9 bases. The V gene end was trimmed by 8 bases and the J gene end by 6 bases; junction bases not matched to a gene: 8. The CDR3 is made up of 14 amino acids. Germline V gene lookup returns CDR1 SGHTA and CDR2 FQGNSA. The DNA for the CDR3 is TGTGCCAGCCATGTCGCGGGAGGGTTCAATGAGCAGTTCTTC. Protein product: CASHVAGGFNEQFF.

The rearrangement links TRBV18 to TRBJ2-7; 8 bases align to TRBD1. Losses at the gene ends were 2 bases for V and 4 bases for J; bases not matched to a gene: 4. The CDR3 has 14 amino acids. The germline gives CDR1 KGHSH, CDR2 LQKENI. CDR3 region: CASSPRGQGYEQYF. The CDR3 bases are TGTGCCAGCTCACCAAGAGGACAGGGTTACGAGCAGTACTTC. The full variable domain, with the rest looked up from reference TRBV18 and TRBJ2-7, is NAGVMQNPRHLVRRRGQEARLRCSPMKGHSHVYWYRQLPEEGLKFMVYLQKENIIDESGMPKERFSAEFPKEGPSILRIQQVVRGDSAAYFCASSPRGQGYEQYFGPGTRLTVT.

The V gene is TRBV5-4, the J gene TRBJ1-2; the match to TRBD1 covers 9 bases. Germline loops: CDR1 SGHNT, CDR2 YYREEE (reference sequence). The V segment lost 4 bases and the J segment 7 bases; nucleotides outside the gene matches: 8. The CDR3 covers 14 residues. CDR3 DNA: TGTGCCAGCAGCACCGGACAGGACAGGGGTGGCTACACCTTC. Its translation: CASSTGQDRGGYTF.

The chain is built from TRBV9 and TRBJ2-3; D is ambiguous. This CDR3 spans 16 amino acids. V gave up 0 bases and J gave up 6 bases, with 17 bases separating them. Germline lookup yields CDR1 SGDLS and CDR2 YYNGEE. CDR3 amino acids: CASSVGSSFLSDTQYF. As DNA, the CDR3 is TGTGCCAGCAGCGTAGGTTCCTCTTTTCTCTCGGATACGCAGTATTTT.

This chain connects TRBV7-2 to TRBJ1-2; 7 bases are a match to TRBD1. The CDR3 length is 17 residues. The J segment lost 6 bases and the V segment lost 5 bases, leaving 18 bases of the junction unmatched. Germline V CDR1 and CDR2: SGHTA, FQGNSA. The CDR3 DNA sequence: TGTGCCAGCAGCGTCGAAAACAACCAGAGACAGGGAGATGGCTACACCTTC. Translation gives CASSVENNQRQGDGYTF. Based on the CDR3 plus reference TRBV7-2 and TRBJ1-2, the full variable domain is GAGVSQSPSNKVTEKGKDVELRCDPISGHTALYWYRQSLGQGLEFLIYFQGNSAPDKSGLPSDRFSAERTGGSVSTLTIQRTQQEDSAVYLCASSVENNQRQGDGYTFGSGTRLTVV.

This clone was seen once. The chain has TRBV30 and TRBJ2-7; possibly TRBD2 for D (6 bases). The germline CDR1 and CDR2 sequences are GTSNPN and SVGIG (reference sequence). The CDR3 runs 14 residues. The germline V and J ends were trimmed by 3 bases and 6 bases, with 18 bases remaining between them. The CDR3, as DNA: TGTGCCTGGAGCCCCCTCGGGGGTCGGGTCGAGCAGTACTTC. It codes for CAWSPLGGRVEQYF. The variable domain in full, with the rest retrieved from reference TRBV30 and TRBJ2-7, is SQTIHQWPATLVQPVGSPLSLECTVEGTSNPNLYWYRQAAGRGLQLLFYSVGIGQISSEVPQNLSASRPQDRQFILSSKKLLLSDSGFYLCAWSPLGGRVEQYFGPGTRLTVT.

The CDR3 sequence: CASSQVTGRNTEAFF. DNA for the CDR3: TGTGCCAGCAGCCAGGTGACAGGGAGGAACACTGAAGCTTTCTTT. This chain links TRBV4-2 with TRBJ1-1, with 7 positions matching TRBD1. Germline lookup yields CDR1 LGHNA and CDR2 YNFKEQ. J lost 1 base, V lost 3 bases, and 5 bases had no gene match. The CDR3 covers 15 residues.

The V gene is TRBV4-2, the J gene TRBJ2-7, with 7 bases that match TRBD2. In germline, CDR1 is LGHNA, CDR2 YNFKEQ. Trimming cost V 6 bases and J 0 bases; bases outside gene matches: 2. The CDR3 extends over 13 amino acids. CDR3 loop: CASRLASSYEQYF. The CDR3 DNA reads as TGTGCCAGCAGACTAGCGAGCTCCTACGAGCAGTACTTC.

CDR3 protein: CAISGDIMNTEAFF. DNA of the CDR3: TGTGCCATCAGTGGAGACATTATGAACACTGAAGCTTTCTTT. This sequence joins TRBV10-3 and TRBJ1-1, with D uncertain. V was shortened by 4 bases and J by 0 bases, with 9 bases between the two germline ends. The CDR3 extends over 14 amino acids. CDR1 is ENHRY, CDR2 SYGVKD, per germline.

The rearrangement links TRBV7-2 to TRBJ2-5, with D possibly being TRBD1 (5 bases). The CDR3 has 15 residues. In germline, CDR1 is SGHTA, CDR2 FQGNSA. The V end lost 3 bases, the J end lost 2 bases, and 13 bases lay between the germline ends. The chain's CDR3 is CASSFLWGQQETQYF. DNA for the CDR3: TGTGCCAGCAGCTTCCTTTGGGGCCAACAAGAGACCCAGTACTTC.

The CDR3 coding sequence is TGTGCCAGCAGCGCGACTAGCGGGGACGATACGCAGTATTTT. Amino acid sequence: CASSATSGDDTQYF. The chain is built from TRBV9 and TRBJ2-3, with 11 bases that match TRBD2. The junction had 3 bases not matched to a gene; V was cut back by 3 bases and J by 6 bases. The CDR3 has 14 residues. The germline V gene has CDR1 SGDLS and CDR2 YYNGEE.

The chain combines TRBV7-2 with TRBJ2-3; 16 bases are shared with TRBD2. With V trimmed by 5 bases and J by 6 bases, 5 bases remained unmatched. Germline CDR1 reads SGHTA; CDR2 reads FQGNSA. The CDR3 length is 16 residues. Written as DNA, the CDR3 is TGTGCCAGCAGCCGGGGACTAGCGGGGGGGGAGGATACGCAGTATTTT. This sequence encodes CASSRGLAGGEDTQYF.

DNA of the CDR3: TGTGCCAGCAGCTTGGCGGATCAGCCCCAGCATTTT. Its protein product is CASSLADQPQHF. V gene TRBV5-6 combines with J gene TRBJ1-5; D remains ambiguous. The CDR3 contains 12 residues. Per the germline V gene, CDR1 is SGHDT and CDR2 is YYEEEE. Trimming cost V 0 bases and J 5 bases, with 3 bases left between them. Together with reference TRBV5-6 and TRBJ1-5, the CDR3 gives the full variable domain: DAGVTQSPTHLIKTRGQQVTLRCSPKSGHDTVSWYQQALGQGPQFIFQYYEEEERQRGNFPDRFSGHQFPNYSSELNVNALLLGDSALYLCASSLADQPQHFGDGTRLSIL.

The J gene is TRBJ1-2, the V gene TRBV7-9; D not certain. There are 13 residues in the CDR3. V lost 5 bases and J lost 6, with 13 bases in between. Germline V gene data show CDR1 as SEHNR and CDR2 as FQNEAQ (reference sequence). CDR3: CASSPTDSDGYTF. The CDR3 DNA sequence: TGTGCCAGCAGCCCAACCGATAGCGATGGCTACACCTTC.

The CDR3 loop reads CASSQKVADTIYF. The CDR3, as DNA: TGCGCCAGCAGCCAAAAAGTGGCGGACACCATATATTTT. This chain links TRBV4-1 with TRBJ1-3; D unclear. There are 13 residues in the CDR3. V lost 2 bases and J 8 bases, leaving 10 bases between the germline ends. Germline CDR1 and CDR2: MGHRA and YSYEKL.

V usage is TRBV5-4 and J usage is TRBJ2-7; 8 bases are a match to TRBD1. The CDR3 length is 14 residues. The V segment lost 4 bases and the J segment 2 bases; nucleotides outside the gene matches: 5. Germline V lookup: CDR1 SGHNT, CDR2 YYREEE (reference sequence). CDR3: CASSPRQGTYEQYF. The CDR3 region has the DNA TGTGCCAGCAGCCCCAGACAGGGGACCTACGAGCAGTACTTC.

The CDR3 region is CASSVSGVSPLHF. The CDR3 coding sequence is TGTGCCAGCAGCGTGAGCGGAGTATCACCCCTCCACTTT. The rearrangement uses TRBV9 and TRBJ1-6; D gene uncertain. V dropped 2 bases and J dropped 10 bases, with 10 bases sitting between them. Germline loops: CDR1 SGDLS, CDR2 YYNGEE. There are 13 residues in the CDR3.

V is TRBV7-6 and J is TRBJ1-3, with D uncertain. The CDR3 is 15 residues long. The germline V gene encodes CDR1 SGHVS and CDR2 FNYEAQ. Trimming removed 2 bases from V and 0 bases from J, with 8 bases in between. The DNA for the CDR3 is TGTGCCAGCAGCTTACACGGTGACTCTGGAAACACCATATATTTT. This sequence encodes CASSLHGDSGNTIYF.

Here the CDR3 DNA reads TGTGCCAGCAGTTATCGGGAATCTAATGAAAAACTGTTTTTT. Amino acids: CASSYRESNEKLFF. The chain employs TRBV6-5 and TRBJ1-4; D is unclear. The germline V gene has CDR1 MNHEY and CDR2 SVGAGI. The CDR3 is 14 amino acids. The V and J ends lost 3 bases and 3 bases respectively, with 8 bases between them.

The chain uses TRBV4-3 and TRBJ1-6; D may be TRBD1 (6 bases). CDR1 and CDR2 from the germline V gene are LGHNA and YSLEER. The CDR3 covers 14 residues. Between the trimmed V and J ends, which lost 1 base and 8 bases, there was a span of 9 bases. CDR3 DNA sequence: TGCGCCAGCAGCCAAGGGGGGCTCGATTCACCCCTCCACTTT. Its protein is CASSQGGLDSPLHF.

In nucleotides, the CDR3 is TGTGCCTGGAGTAAAGACAATTCCTACGAGCAGTACTTC. Translated: CAWSKDNSYEQYF. This chain uses TRBV30 with TRBJ2-7; D is ambiguous. The germline gives CDR1 GTSNPN, CDR2 SVGIG (reference sequence). V lost 2 bases to trimming and J lost 1 base, with 9 bases between them. CDR3 length: 13 amino acids. Full variable domain (remainder filled in from reference TRBV30 and TRBJ2-7): SQTIHQWPATLVQPVGSPLSLECTVEGTSNPNLYWYRQAAGRGLQLLFYSVGIGQISSEVPQNLSASRPQDRQFILSSKKLLLSDSGFYLCAWSKDNSYEQYFGPGTRLTVT.

This chain connects TRBV2 to TRBJ1-2, with D possibly being TRBD1 (6 bases). The V and J ends lost 10 bases and 4 bases respectively, with 16 bases between them. Germline loops: CDR1 SNHLY, CDR2 FYNNEI. The CDR3 has 13 residues. CDR3 bases: TGTGCCAAGCGACAGGTGACCCCCTATGGCTACACCTTC. Protein sequence: CAKRQVTPYGYTF.

The rearrangement joins TRBV7-6 to TRBJ2-7, with D maybe TRBD2 (5 bases). The CDR3 runs to 14 residues. Germline lookup yields CDR1 SGHVS and CDR2 FNYEAQ. V lost 0 bases and J lost 6, with 12 bases in between. The CDR3 sequence: CASSLASGGSEQYF. For the CDR3, the DNA is TGTGCCAGCAGCTTAGCGTCAGGAGGATCCGAGCAGTACTTC.

The CDR3 loop reads CASSLAHGGTYNEQFF. The CDR3 DNA follows: TGTGCCAGCAGCTTAGCGCACGGGGGGACCTACAATGAGCAGTTCTTC. This chain uses TRBV7-8 with TRBJ2-1; 7 nucleotides align to TRBD2. Germline V gene data show CDR1 as SGHVS and CDR2 as FQNEAQ. This CDR3 is built from 16 residues. V shed 0 bases and J 2 bases; nucleotides not matched to a gene: 4. Combining the CDR3 with reference TRBV7-8 and TRBJ2-1 gives the whole variable domain GAGVSQSPRYKVAKRGQDVALRCDPISGHVSLFWYQQALGQGPEFLTYFQNEAQLDKSGLPSDRFFAERPEGSVSTLKIQRTQQEDSAVYLCASSLAHGGTYNEQFFGPGTRLTVL.

This chain connects TRBV2 to TRBJ1-4; D is unresolved. V lost 0 bases to trimming and J lost 5 bases, with 10 bases between them. This CDR3 region has 15 residues. CDR1 is SNHLY, CDR2 FYNNEI, per germline. The CDR3 DNA follows: TGTGCCAGCAGTGAAGCGGGCAGGAACAATGAAAAACTGTTTTTT. Residues: CASSEAGRNNEKLFF.

This chain uses TRBV6-5 with TRBJ2-3; 13 bases match TRBD2. CDR1 and CDR2 from the germline V gene are MNHEY and SVGAGI. This CDR3 is built from 15 residues. V lost 5 bases and J lost 5; bases outside the gene matches: 4. This chain's CDR3 is CASSRLAGGQDTQYF. Here the CDR3 DNA reads TGTGCCAGCAGTCGACTAGCGGGAGGTCAAGATACGCAGTATTTT.

The chain combines TRBV6-1 with TRBJ1-1, with D unclear. The germline V gene has CDR1 MNHNS and CDR2 SASEGT. The CDR3 loop spans 11 amino acids. The germline V and J ends were trimmed by 6 bases and 4 bases, with 6 bases remaining between them. The CDR3 reads CASSRGTEAFF. The CDR3 DNA follows: TGTGCCAGCAGCCGGGGCACTGAAGCTTTCTTT.

The genes are TRBV30 and TRBJ1-6, with TRBD1 matching over 7 bases. The CDR3 is made up of 14 amino acids. Germline V lookup: CDR1 GTSNPN, CDR2 SVGIG (reference sequence). The V and J ends lost 0 bases and 7 bases, in that order; junction bases with no gene match: 3. The CDR3 here is CAWSVQGLNSPLHF. The CDR3 bases are TGTGCCTGGAGTGTACAGGGGCTGAATTCACCCCTCCACTTT.

V usage is TRBV14 and J usage is TRBJ2-3; a possible D gene is TRBD2 (6 bases). The germline V and J ends were trimmed by 4 bases and 3 bases, with 8 bases remaining between them. CDR1 SGHDN and CDR2 FVKESK come from the germline V gene. The CDR3 spans 13 residues. The CDR3 sequence is CASSLAGTDTQYF. CDR3 DNA: TGTGCCAGCAGCCTCGCGGGGACAGATACGCAGTATTTT.

The chain employs TRBV25-1 and TRBJ1-5; D possibly corresponds to TRBD1 (5 bases). CDR1 and CDR2 (germline): MGHDK, SYGVNS. There are 14 residues in the CDR3. V lost 4 bases to trimming and J lost 1 base, with 8 bases between them. For the CDR3, the DNA is TGTGCCAGCAGTGCCGGGGGAAGCAATCAGCCCCAGCATTTT. Residues: CASSAGGSNQPQHF.

This sequence joins TRBV7-2 and TRBJ1-2, with D maybe TRBD1 (5 bases). Per the germline V gene, CDR1 is SGHTA and CDR2 is FQGNSA. The V end lost 4 bases, the J end lost 5 bases, and 23 bases lay between the germline ends. This CDR3 contains 17 residues. DNA for the CDR3: TGTGCCAGCAGCTCTCAATCAGGGCGCCCGCTGTTTTATGGCTACACCTTC. Translating it yields CASSSQSGRPLFYGYTF.